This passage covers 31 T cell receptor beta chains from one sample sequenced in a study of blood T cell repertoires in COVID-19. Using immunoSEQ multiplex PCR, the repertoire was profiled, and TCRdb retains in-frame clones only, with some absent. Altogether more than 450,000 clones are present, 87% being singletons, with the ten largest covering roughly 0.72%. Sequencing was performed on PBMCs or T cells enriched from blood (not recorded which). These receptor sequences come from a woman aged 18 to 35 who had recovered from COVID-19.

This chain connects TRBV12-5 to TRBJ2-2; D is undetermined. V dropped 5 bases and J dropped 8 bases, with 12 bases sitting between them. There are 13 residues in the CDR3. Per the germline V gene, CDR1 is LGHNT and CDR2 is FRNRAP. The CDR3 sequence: CASGLAKSGELFF. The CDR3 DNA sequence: TGTGCTAGTGGTCTGGCTAAATCAGGGGAGCTGTTTTTT.

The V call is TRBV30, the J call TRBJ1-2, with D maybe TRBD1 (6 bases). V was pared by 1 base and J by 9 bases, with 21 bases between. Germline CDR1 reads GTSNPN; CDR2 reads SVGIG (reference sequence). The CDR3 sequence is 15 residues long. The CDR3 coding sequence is TGTGCCTGGAGTGGGGATTGGCAGGGGCCGGTACGCTACACCTTC. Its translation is CAWSGDWQGPVRYTF.

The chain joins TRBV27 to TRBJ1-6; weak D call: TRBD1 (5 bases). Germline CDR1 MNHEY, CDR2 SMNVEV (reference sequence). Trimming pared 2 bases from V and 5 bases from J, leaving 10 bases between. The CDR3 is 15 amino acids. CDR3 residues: CASSLNRLNNSPLHF. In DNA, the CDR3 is TGTGCCAGCAGTTTAAACAGGCTCAATAATTCACCCCTCCACTTT.

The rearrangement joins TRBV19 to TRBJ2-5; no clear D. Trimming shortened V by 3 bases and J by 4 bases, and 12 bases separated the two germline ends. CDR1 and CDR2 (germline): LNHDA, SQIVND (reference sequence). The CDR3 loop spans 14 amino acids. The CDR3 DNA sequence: TGTGCCAGTAGTATCACGAACAGCCCAGAGACCCAGTACTTC. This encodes CASSITNSPETQYF.

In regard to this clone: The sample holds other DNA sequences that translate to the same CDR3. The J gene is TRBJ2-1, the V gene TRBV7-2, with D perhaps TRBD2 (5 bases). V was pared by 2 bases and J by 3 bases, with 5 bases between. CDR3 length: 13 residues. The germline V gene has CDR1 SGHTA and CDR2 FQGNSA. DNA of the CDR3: TGTGCCAGCAGCTTAACTAGCTACAATGAGCAGTTCTTC. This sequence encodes CASSLTSYNEQFF.

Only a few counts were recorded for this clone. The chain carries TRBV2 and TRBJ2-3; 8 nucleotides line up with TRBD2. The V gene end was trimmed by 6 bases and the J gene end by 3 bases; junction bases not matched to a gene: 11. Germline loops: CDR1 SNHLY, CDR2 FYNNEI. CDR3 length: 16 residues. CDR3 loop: CASSPTRGVMTDTQYF. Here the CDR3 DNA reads TGTGCCAGCAGCCCGACGCGGGGGGTAATGACAGATACGCAGTATTTT.

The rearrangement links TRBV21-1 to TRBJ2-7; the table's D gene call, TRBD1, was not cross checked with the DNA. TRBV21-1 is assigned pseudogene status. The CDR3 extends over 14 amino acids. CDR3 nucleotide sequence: TGTGCCAGCAACCTCAGGGTAAACTCCTACGAGCAGTACTTC. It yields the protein CASNLRVNSYEQYF.

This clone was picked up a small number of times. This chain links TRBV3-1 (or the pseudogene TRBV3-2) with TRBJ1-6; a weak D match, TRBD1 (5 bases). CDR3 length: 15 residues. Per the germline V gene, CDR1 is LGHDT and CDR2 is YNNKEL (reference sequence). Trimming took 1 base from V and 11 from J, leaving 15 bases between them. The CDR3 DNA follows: TGTGCCAGCAGCCAAGGAGGCGACAGTTTCCCACCCCTCCACTTT. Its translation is CASSQGGDSFPPLHF.

The CDR3 here is CASSLAGGPWETQYF. CDR3 sequence (DNA): TGCGCCAGCAGTCTAGCGGGGGGCCCCTGGGAGACCCAGTACTTC. The rearrangement joins TRBV5-1 to TRBJ2-5, with 11 bases matching TRBD2. CDR1 and CDR2 (germline): SGHRS, YFSETQ. Trimming took 5 bases from V and 5 from J; bases not matched to a gene: 8. The CDR3 length is 15 residues. Drawing the rest from reference TRBV5-1 and TRBJ2-5, the complete variable domain is KAGVTQTPRYLIKTRGQQVTLSCSPISGHRSVSWYQQTPGQGLQFLFEYFSETQRNKGNFPGRFSGRQFSNSRSEMNVSTLELGDSALYLCASSLAGGPWETQYFGPGTRLLVL.

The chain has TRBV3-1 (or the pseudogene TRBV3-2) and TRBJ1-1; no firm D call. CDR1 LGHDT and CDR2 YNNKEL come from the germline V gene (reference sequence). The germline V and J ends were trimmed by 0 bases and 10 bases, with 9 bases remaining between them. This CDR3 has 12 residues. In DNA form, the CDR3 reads TGTGCCAGCAGCCAAGATCCCAGTCGAGCTTTCTTT. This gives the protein CASSQDPSRAFF.

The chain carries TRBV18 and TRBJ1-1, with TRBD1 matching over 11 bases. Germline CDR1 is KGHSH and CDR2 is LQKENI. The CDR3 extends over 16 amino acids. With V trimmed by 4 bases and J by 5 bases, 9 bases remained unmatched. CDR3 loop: CASSLGRDRGTTEAFF. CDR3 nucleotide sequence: TGTGCCAGCTCACTAGGACGGGACAGGGGGACTACTGAAGCTTTCTTT.

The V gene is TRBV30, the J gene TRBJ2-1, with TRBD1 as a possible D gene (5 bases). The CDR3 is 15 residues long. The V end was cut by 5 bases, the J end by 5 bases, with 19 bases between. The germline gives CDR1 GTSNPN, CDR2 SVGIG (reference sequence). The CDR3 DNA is TGTGCCTGGGGGGTTGGGGCACGCCCAGACAATGAGCAGTTCTTC. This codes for CAWGVGARPDNEQFF.

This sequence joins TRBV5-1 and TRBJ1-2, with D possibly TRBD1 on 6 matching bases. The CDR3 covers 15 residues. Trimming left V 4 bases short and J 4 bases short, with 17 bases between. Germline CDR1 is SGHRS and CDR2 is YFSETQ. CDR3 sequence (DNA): TGCGCCAGCAGCCCGCAGGACAGACCGCTCTATGGCTACACCTTC. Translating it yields CASSPQDRPLYGYTF. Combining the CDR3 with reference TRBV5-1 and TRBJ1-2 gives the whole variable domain KAGVTQTPRYLIKTRGQQVTLSCSPISGHRSVSWYQQTPGQGLQFLFEYFSETQRNKGNFPGRFSGRQFSNSRSEMNVSTLELGDSALYLCASSPQDRPLYGYTFGSGTRLTVV.

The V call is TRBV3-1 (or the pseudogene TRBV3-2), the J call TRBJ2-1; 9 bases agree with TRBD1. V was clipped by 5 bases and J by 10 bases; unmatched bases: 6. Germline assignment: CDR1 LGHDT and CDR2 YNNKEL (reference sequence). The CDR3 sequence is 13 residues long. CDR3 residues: CASSRTGGLEQFF. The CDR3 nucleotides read TGTGCCAGCAGCAGAACAGGGGGCCTCGAGCAGTTCTTC.

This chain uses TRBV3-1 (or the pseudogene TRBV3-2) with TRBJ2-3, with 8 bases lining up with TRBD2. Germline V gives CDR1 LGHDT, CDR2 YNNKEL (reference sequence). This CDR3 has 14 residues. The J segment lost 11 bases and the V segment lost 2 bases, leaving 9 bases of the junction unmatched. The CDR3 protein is CASSQPGGGFRQYF. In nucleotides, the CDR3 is TGTGCCAGCAGCCAACCCGGGGGGGGCTTTAGGCAGTATTTT.

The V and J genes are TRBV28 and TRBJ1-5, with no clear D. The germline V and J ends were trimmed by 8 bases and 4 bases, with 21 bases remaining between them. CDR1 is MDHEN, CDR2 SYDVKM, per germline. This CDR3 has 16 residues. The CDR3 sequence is CASASPWRSFNQPQHF. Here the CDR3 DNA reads TGTGCCAGCGCCTCCCCCTGGAGAAGTTTTAATCAGCCCCAGCATTTT.

The DNA for the CDR3 is TGTGCCAGCAGTTTAAACAGGGACTATGGCTACACCTTC. Encoded protein: CASSLNRDYGYTF. The J gene is TRBJ1-2, the V gene TRBV12-3 or TRBV12-4; weak D call: TRBD1 (6 bases). There are 13 residues in the CDR3. The germline V and J ends were trimmed by 2 bases and 3 bases, with 7 bases remaining between them.

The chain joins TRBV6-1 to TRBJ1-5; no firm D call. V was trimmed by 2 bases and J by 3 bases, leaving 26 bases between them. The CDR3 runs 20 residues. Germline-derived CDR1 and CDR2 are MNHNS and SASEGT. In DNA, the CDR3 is TGTGCCAGCAGTGAACTCCCGGCCCCGAGAGGGTCGGCCCTCAATCAGCCCCAGCATTTT. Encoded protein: CASSELPAPRGSALNQPQHF.

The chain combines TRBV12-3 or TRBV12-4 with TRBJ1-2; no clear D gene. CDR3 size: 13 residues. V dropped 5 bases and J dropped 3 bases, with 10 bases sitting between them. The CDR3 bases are TGTGCCAGCAGTGAGGTCAACGACTATGGCTACACCTTC. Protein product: CASSEVNDYGYTF.

The CDR3 region is CASTFDRDRDQPQHF. CDR3 sequence (DNA): TGTGCCAGCACGTTCGACCGGGACAGGGATCAGCCCCAGCATTTT. V and J are TRBV19 and TRBJ1-5; 9 nucleotides agree with TRBD1. The trim removed 9 bases at V and 5 bases at J, leaving 11 bases unmatched. Looked up from germline, CDR1 is LNHDA and CDR2 is SQIVND (reference sequence). The CDR3 has 15 residues. The whole variable domain, remainder taken from reference TRBV19 and TRBJ1-5, is DGGITQSPKYLFRKEGQNVTLSCEQNLNHDAMYWYRQDPGQGLRLIYYSQIVNDFQKGDIAEGYSVSREKKESFPLTVTSAQKNPTAFYLCASTFDRDRDQPQHFGDGTRLSIL.

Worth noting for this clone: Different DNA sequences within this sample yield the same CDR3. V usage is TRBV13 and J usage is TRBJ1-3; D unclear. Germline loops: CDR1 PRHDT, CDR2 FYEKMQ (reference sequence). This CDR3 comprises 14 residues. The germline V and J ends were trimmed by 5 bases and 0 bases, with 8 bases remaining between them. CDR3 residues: CASSPRGSGNTIYF. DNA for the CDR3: TGTGCCAGCAGCCCCCGGGGCTCTGGAAACACCATATATTTT.

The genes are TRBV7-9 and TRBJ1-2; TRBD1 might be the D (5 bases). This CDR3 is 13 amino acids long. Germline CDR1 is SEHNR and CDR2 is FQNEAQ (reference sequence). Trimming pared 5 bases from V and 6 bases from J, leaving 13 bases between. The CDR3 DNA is TGTGCCAGCAGCAGACGGGGGGACCATGGCTACACCTTC. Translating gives CASSRRGDHGYTF.

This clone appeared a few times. The CDR3 DNA sequence: TGTGCCAGCGGCCCCCGGGACACTGAAGCTTTCTTT. Translating gives CASGPRDTEAFF. V and J are TRBV6-5 and TRBJ1-1, with D hard to call. Germline CDR1 reads MNHEY; CDR2 reads SVGAGI. CDR3 length equals 12 residues. V gave up 8 bases and J gave up 3 bases, with 10 bases separating them.

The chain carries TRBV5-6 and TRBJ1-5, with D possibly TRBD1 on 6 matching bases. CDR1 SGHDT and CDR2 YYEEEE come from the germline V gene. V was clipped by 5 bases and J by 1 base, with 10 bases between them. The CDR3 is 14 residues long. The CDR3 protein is CASSSGTSNQPQHF. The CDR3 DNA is TGTGCCAGCAGTTCAGGGACAAGCAATCAGCCCCAGCATTTT.

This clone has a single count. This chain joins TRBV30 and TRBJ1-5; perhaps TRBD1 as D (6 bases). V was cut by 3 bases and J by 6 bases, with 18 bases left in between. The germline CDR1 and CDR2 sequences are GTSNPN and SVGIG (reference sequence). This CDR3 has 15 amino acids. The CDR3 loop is CAWSSNRDGGQPQHF. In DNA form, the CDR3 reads TGTGCCTGGAGCTCCAACAGGGATGGGGGTCAGCCCCAGCATTTT.

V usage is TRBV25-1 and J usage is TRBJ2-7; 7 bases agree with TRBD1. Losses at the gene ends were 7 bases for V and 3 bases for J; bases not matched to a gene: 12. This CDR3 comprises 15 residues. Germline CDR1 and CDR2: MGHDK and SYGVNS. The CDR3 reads CASTIPWDSHYEQYF. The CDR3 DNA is TGTGCCAGCACCATTCCCTGGGACAGCCACTACGAGCAGTACTTC.

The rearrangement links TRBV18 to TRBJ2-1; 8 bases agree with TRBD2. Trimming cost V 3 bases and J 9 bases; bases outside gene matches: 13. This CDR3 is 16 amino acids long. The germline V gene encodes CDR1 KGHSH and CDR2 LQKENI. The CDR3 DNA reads TGTGCCAGCTCACCCTCTTCTAGCGGGCTTTACGCTGAGCAGTTCTTC. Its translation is CASSPSSSGLYAEQFF. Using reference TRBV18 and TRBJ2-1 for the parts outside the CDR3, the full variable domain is NAGVMQNPRHLVRRRGQEARLRCSPMKGHSHVYWYRQLPEEGLKFMVYLQKENIIDESGMPKERFSAEFPKEGPSILRIQQVVRGDSAAYFCASSPSSSGLYAEQFFGPGTRLTVL.

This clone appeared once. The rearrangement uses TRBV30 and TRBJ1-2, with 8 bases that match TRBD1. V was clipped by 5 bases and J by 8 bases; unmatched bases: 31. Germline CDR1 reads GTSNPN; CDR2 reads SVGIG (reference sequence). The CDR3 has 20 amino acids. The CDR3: CAWPTELFRQGPTPSGGYTF. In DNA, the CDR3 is TGTGCCTGGCCTACCGAGCTTTTTAGACAGGGGCCTACCCCGTCGGGAGGCTACACCTTC.

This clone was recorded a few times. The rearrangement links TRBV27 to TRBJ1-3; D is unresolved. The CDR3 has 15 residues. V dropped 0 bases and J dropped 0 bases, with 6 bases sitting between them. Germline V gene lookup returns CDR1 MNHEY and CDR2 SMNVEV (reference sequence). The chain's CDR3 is CASSLSETSGNTIYF. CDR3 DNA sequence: TGTGCCAGCAGTTTATCGGAGACCTCTGGAAACACCATATATTTT.

CDR3 sequence reads: CASKRAGPHYNSPLHF. CDR3 DNA: TGTGCCAGCAAAAGGGCAGGGCCTCATTATAATTCACCCCTCCACTTT. This chain connects TRBV2 to TRBJ1-6; D possibly corresponds to TRBD1 (5 bases). Germline lookup yields CDR1 SNHLY and CDR2 FYNNEI. This CDR3 contains 16 residues. V was shortened by 7 bases and J by 4 bases, with 17 bases between the two germline ends. Using reference TRBV2 and TRBJ1-6 for the parts outside the CDR3, the full variable domain is EPEVTQTPSHQVTQMGQEVILRCVPISNHLYFYWYRQILGQKVEFLVSFYNNEISEKSEIFDDQFSVERPDGSNFTLKIRSTKLEDSAMYFCASKRAGPHYNSPLHFGNGTRLTVT.

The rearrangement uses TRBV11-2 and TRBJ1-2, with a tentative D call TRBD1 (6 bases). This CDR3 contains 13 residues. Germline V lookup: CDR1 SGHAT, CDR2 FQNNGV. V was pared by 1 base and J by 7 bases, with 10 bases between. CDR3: CASSLAGEFGYTF. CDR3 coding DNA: TGTGCCAGCAGCTTAGCAGGGGAATTTGGCTACACCTTC.